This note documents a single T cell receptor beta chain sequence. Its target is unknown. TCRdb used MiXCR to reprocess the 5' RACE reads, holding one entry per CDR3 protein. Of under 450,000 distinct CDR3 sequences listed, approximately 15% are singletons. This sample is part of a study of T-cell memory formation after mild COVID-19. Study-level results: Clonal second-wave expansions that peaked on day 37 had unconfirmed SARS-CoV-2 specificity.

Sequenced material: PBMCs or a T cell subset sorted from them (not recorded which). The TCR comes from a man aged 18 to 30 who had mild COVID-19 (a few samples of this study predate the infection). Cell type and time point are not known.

The CDR3 here is CASSQASGTPDTQYF. The CDR3 nucleotides are TGCGCCAGCAGCCAAGCGTCGGGAACCCCAGATACGCAGTATTTT. The chain links TRBV4-1 to TRBJ2-3, with D possibly being TRBD2 (5 bases). Per the germline V gene, CDR1 is MGHRA and CDR2 is YSYEKL. The CDR3 runs to 15 residues. V lost 1 base to trimming and J lost 4 bases, with 12 bases between them.